A selection of T cell receptor beta chains follows, all from one sample in a study of blood T cell repertoires in COVID-19. TCRdb keeps only in-frame clones here, not all; method: immunoSEQ multiplex PCR. The sample gives under 80,000 clones, 85% to 90% of which show up once; 3.9% is in the top ten. The sample was peripheral blood. These receptors all come from a man in his 70s with active COVID-19. Both conserved end residues are part of each CDR3. A D gene is named only where the DNA matches it firmly. Size values are once, few and many counts, or a class for expanded clones, and some rows have none.

v_gene: TRBV16; j_gene: TRBJ2-1; abundance: .; d_gene: TRBD2; len: 15; CDR3nt: TGTGCCAGCACCCCGCTAGCGGGAGATTACAATGAGCAGTTCTTC; CDR3aa: CASTPLAGDYNEQFF
v_gene: TRBV2; j_gene: TRBJ2-3; abundance: .; d_gene: .; len: 17; CDR3nt: TGTGCCAGCAGTGAAGGGGGGTTAGCGGAGATCACAGATACGCAGTATTTT; CDR3aa: CASSEGGLAEITDTQYF
v_gene: TRBV5-1; j_gene: TRBJ2-7; abundance: .; d_gene: .; len: 13; CDR3nt: TGCGCCAGCAGCTTGGTGGGCCCGGGGGAGCAGTACTTC; CDR3aa: CASSLVGPGEQYF
v_gene: TRBV4-2; j_gene: TRBJ2-3; abundance: .; d_gene: TRBD2; len: 18; CDR3nt: TGTGCCAGCAGCCCCAATACGGGGGGGAGTGGTTTGACAGATACGCAGTATTTT; CDR3aa: CASSPNTGGSGLTDTQYF
v_gene: TRBV10-3; j_gene: TRBJ1-1; abundance: once; d_gene: TRBD1; len: 15; CDR3nt: TGTGCCATCATGGGGACAGGGGGGGGTATCACTGAAGCTTTCTTT; CDR3aa: CAIMGTGGGITEAFF
v_gene: TRBV29-1; j_gene: TRBJ2-2; abundance: .; d_gene: TRBD1; len: 17; CDR3nt: TGCAGCGTTGTTCCGTATGGGGGACAGGGCCCCACCGGGGAGCTGTTTTTT; CDR3aa: CSVVPYGGQGPTGELFF
v_gene: TRBV25-1; j_gene: TRBJ1-2; abundance: .; d_gene: TRBD1; len: 14; CDR3nt: TGTGCCAGCAGTGAGCCGACAGGGAACTATGGCTACACCTTC; CDR3aa: CASSEPTGNYGYTF
v_gene: TRBV7-2; j_gene: TRBJ2-5; abundance: .; d_gene: .; len: 14; CDR3nt: TGTGCCAGCAGCTCCAGGGTAGTCGGAGAGACCCAGTACTTC; CDR3aa: CASSSRVVGETQYF
v_gene: TRBV7-2; j_gene: TRBJ2-1; abundance: .; d_gene: .; len: 15; CDR3nt: TGTGCCAGCACCCATCCCCTGGGGGGATACAATGAGCAGTTCTTC; CDR3aa: CASTHPLGGYNEQFF
v_gene: TRBV5-4; j_gene: TRBJ2-1; abundance: once; d_gene: TRBD2; len: 17; CDR3nt: TGTGCCAGCAGCCGGGGGAGCGGGGGAAGCTCCTACAATGAGCAGTTCTTC; CDR3aa: CASSRGSGGSSYNEQFF
v_gene: TRBV12-3/TRBV12-4; j_gene: TRBJ1-5; abundance: .; d_gene: .; len: 12; CDR3nt: TGTGCCAGCAGTTTCTCGGGACAGCCCCAGCATTTT; CDR3aa: CASSFSGQPQHF
v_gene: TRBV19; j_gene: TRBJ2-7; abundance: .; d_gene: .; len: 14; CDR3nt: TGTGCCAGTAGTTCACAGGGCAGCTCCTACGAGCAGTACTTC; CDR3aa: CASSSQGSSYEQYF
v_gene: TRBV12-5; j_gene: TRBJ2-1; abundance: .; d_gene: .; len: 16; CDR3nt: TGTGCTAGTGGTACCAATAGCGGACGCTCCTACAATGAGCAGTTCTTC; CDR3aa: CASGTNSGRSYNEQFF
v_gene: TRBV6-6; j_gene: TRBJ2-1; abundance: .; d_gene: TRBD2; len: 14; CDR3nt: TGTGCCAGCAGTCCCCCGACTAGCGGGAATGAGCAGTTCTTC; CDR3aa: CASSPPTSGNEQFF
v_gene: TRBV11-2; j_gene: TRBJ2-7; abundance: .; d_gene: TRBD2; len: 16; CDR3nt: TGTGCCAGCAGGCAAGCGGGAGGCCCCATCCCCGGCGAGCAGTACTTC; CDR3aa: CASRQAGGPIPGEQYF
v_gene: TRBV5-1; j_gene: TRBJ2-3; abundance: .; d_gene: TRBD2; len: 14; CDR3nt: TGCGCCAGCAACCTAGCGGGAGCGGCAGATACGCAGTATTTT; CDR3aa: CASNLAGAADTQYF
v_gene: TRBV19; j_gene: TRBJ2-2; abundance: .; d_gene: TRBD2; len: 18; CDR3nt: TGTGCCAGTAGTACAACCGGGACTAGCGGGATGGGCACCGGGGAGCTGTTTTTT; CDR3aa: CASSTTGTSGMGTGELFF
v_gene: TRBV7-2; j_gene: TRBJ2-7; abundance: once; d_gene: TRBD1; len: 16; CDR3nt: TGTGCCAGCAGCCCCCGTGCGGGACAGGGGGTCTACGAGCAGTACTTC; CDR3aa: CASSPRAGQGVYEQYF
v_gene: TRBV7-2; j_gene: TRBJ1-2; abundance: .; d_gene: .; len: 16; CDR3nt: TGTGCCAGCAGCTTAGGTCCGGGGGCGGGGGTAAATGGCTACACCTTC; CDR3aa: CASSLGPGAGVNGYTF
v_gene: TRBV29-1; j_gene: TRBJ1-1; abundance: .; d_gene: TRBD1; len: 15; CDR3nt: TGCAGCGCCGCCTCGGGACAGGTCGGCGGAGAAGTGGCTTTCTTT; CDR3aa: CSAASGQVGGEVAFF
v_gene: TRBV7-8; j_gene: TRBJ1-2; abundance: .; d_gene: .; len: 13; CDR3nt: TGTGCCAGCAGCTTAGTTAGAGACTATGGCTACACCTTC; CDR3aa: CASSLVRDYGYTF
v_gene: TRBV6-5; j_gene: TRBJ2-7; abundance: .; d_gene: TRBD1; len: 13; CDR3nt: TGTGCCAGCAGTATCACAGGGGAAGGCGAGCAGTACTTC; CDR3aa: CASSITGEGEQYF
v_gene: TRBV18; j_gene: TRBJ1-1; abundance: .; d_gene: .; len: 14; CDR3nt: TGTGCCAGCTCACCGAGGGCAGGACCAGGTGAAGCTTTCTTT; CDR3aa: CASSPRAGPGEAFF
v_gene: TRBV7-2; j_gene: TRBJ2-7; abundance: .; d_gene: TRBD2; len: 16; CDR3nt: TGTGCCAGCAGCATTGACACCGGGACTAGCGGGGTCGAGCAGTACTTC; CDR3aa: CASSIDTGTSGVEQYF
v_gene: TRBV7-9; j_gene: TRBJ1-2; abundance: .; d_gene: .; len: 15; CDR3nt: TGTGCCAGCAGCTCAACAGGCGGTCCTAACTATGGCTACACCTTC; CDR3aa: CASSSTGGPNYGYTF
v_gene: TRBV4-1; j_gene: TRBJ2-5; abundance: .; d_gene: .; len: 13; CDR3nt: TGCGCCAGCAGCCGGGGGCCACAAGAGACCCAGTACTTC; CDR3aa: CASSRGPQETQYF
v_gene: TRBV28; j_gene: TRBJ2-4; abundance: .; d_gene: .; len: 14; CDR3nt: TGTGCCAGCAGTCCCCCGGGGAGGGGGGACATTCAGTACTTC; CDR3aa: CASSPPGRGDIQYF
v_gene: TRBV5-1; j_gene: TRBJ1-1; abundance: .; d_gene: .; len: 13; CDR3nt: TGCGCCAGCAGCTTTGGGGGGGACACTGAAGCTTTCTTT; CDR3aa: CASSFGGDTEAFF
v_gene: TRBV18; j_gene: TRBJ2-7; abundance: .; d_gene: TRBD2; len: 14; CDR3nt: TGTGCCAGCTCCCCAAGCGGGGCGTCCTACGAGCAGTACTTC; CDR3aa: CASSPSGASYEQYF
v_gene: TRBV2; j_gene: TRBJ2-7; abundance: few; d_gene: TRBD1; len: 14; CDR3nt: TGTGCCAGCGATGGGACAGGGAGCTCCTACGAGCAGTACTTC; CDR3aa: CASDGTGSSYEQYF
v_gene: TRBV7-8; j_gene: TRBJ2-1; abundance: .; d_gene: .; len: 13; CDR3nt: TGTGCCAGCAGCTTAGGCGTGGGAGCCCGCGGGTTCTTC; CDR3aa: CASSLGVGARGFF
v_gene: TRBV25-1; j_gene: TRBJ1-2; abundance: .; d_gene: .; len: 13; CDR3nt: TGTGCCAGCAGTGAGGGGGGGTGGTATGGCTACACCTTC; CDR3aa: CASSEGGWYGYTF
v_gene: TRBV7-8; j_gene: TRBJ1-4; abundance: .; d_gene: TRBD1; len: 17; CDR3nt: TGTGCCAGCAGCCCCAGGACAGGGGGGAGTTCTAATGAAAAACTGTTTTTT; CDR3aa: CASSPRTGGSSNEKLFF
v_gene: TRBV7-2; j_gene: TRBJ2-5; abundance: .; d_gene: .; len: 13; CDR3nt: TGTGCCAGCAGCTTAGATAGGGGAAAGACCCAGTACTTC; CDR3aa: CASSLDRGKTQYF
v_gene: TRBV11-2; j_gene: TRBJ2-7; abundance: .; d_gene: TRBD2; len: 17; CDR3nt: TGTGCCAGCAGGCTATGGAGGCGGGGGGACACGGCCTACGAGCAGTACTTC; CDR3aa: CASRLWRRGDTAYEQYF
v_gene: TRBV7-2; j_gene: TRBJ2-1; abundance: .; d_gene: .; len: 14; CDR3nt: TGTGCCAGCAGCCCCCGGCGGACAGACAATGAGCAGTTCTTC; CDR3aa: CASSPRRTDNEQFF